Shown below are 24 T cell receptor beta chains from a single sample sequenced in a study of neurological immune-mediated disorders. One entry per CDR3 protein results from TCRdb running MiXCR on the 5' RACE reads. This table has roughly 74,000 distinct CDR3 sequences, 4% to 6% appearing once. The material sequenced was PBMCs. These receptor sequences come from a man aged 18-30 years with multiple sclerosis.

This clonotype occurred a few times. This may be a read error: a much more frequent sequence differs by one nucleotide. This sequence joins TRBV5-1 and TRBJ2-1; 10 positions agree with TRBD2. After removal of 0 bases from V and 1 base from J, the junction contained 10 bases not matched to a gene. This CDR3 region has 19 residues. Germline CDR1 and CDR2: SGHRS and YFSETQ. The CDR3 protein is CASSLGWLAGVRSYNEQFF. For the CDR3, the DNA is TGCGCCAGCAGCTTGGGGTGGCTAGCGGGGGTCAGATCCTACAATGAGCAGTTCTTC.

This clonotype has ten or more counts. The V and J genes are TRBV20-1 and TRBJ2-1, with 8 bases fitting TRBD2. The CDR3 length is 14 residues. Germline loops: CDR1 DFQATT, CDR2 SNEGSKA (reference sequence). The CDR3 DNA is TGCAGGGGCCTTAGCGGGGTCTCCTACAATGAGCAGTTCTTC. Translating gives CRGLSGVSYNEQFF.

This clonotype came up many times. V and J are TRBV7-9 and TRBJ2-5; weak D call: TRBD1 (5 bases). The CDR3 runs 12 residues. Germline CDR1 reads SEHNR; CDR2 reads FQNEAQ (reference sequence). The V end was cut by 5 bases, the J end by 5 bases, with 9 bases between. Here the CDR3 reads CASSEQGETQYF. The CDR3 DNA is TGTGCCAGCAGCGAGCAGGGTGAGACCCAGTACTTC.

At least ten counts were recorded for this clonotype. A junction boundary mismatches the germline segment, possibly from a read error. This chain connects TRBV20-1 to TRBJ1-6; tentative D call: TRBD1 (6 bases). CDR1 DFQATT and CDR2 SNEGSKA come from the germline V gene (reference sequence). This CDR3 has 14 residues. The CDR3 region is CSARERLDSSPLNF. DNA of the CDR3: TGCAGTGCTAGAGAGCGCCTGGACAGTTCACCCCTCAACTTT.

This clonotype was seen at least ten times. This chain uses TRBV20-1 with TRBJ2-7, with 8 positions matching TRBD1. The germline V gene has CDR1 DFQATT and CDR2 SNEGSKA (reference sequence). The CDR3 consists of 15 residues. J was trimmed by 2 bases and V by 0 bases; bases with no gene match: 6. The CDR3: CSAREGGQGPYEQYF. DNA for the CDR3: TGCAGTGCTAGAGAGGGAGGACAGGGACCCTACGAGCAGTACTTC.

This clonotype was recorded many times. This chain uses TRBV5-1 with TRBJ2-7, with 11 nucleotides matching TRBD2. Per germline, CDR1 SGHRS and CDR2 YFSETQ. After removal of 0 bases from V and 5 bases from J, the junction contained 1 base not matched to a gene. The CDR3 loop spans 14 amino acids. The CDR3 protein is CASSLELAGDEQYF. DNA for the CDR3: TGCGCCAGCAGCTTGGAACTAGCGGGGGACGAGCAGTACTTC.

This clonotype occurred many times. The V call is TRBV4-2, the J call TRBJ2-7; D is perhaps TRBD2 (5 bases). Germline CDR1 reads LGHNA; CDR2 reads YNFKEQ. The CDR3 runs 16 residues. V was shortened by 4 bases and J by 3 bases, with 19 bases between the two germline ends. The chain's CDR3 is CASSPKGDSYFYEQYF. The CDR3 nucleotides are TGTGCCAGCAGCCCAAAGGGAGACTCTTATTTCTACGAGCAGTACTTC.

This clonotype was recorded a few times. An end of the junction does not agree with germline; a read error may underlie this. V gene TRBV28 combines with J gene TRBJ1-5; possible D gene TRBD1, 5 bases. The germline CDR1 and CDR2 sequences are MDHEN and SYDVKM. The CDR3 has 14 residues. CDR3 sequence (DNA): TGTGCCAGCCAACCGGGGGAACACAATCAGCCCCAGAATTTT. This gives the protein CASQPGEHNQPQNF.

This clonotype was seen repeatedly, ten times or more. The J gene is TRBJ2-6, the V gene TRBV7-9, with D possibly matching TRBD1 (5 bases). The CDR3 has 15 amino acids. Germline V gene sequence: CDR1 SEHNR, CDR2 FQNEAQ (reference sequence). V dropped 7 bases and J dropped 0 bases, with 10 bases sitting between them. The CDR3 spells CASTRTRSGANVLTF. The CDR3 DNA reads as TGTGCCAGCACCAGGACACGCTCTGGGGCCAACGTCCTGACTTTC.

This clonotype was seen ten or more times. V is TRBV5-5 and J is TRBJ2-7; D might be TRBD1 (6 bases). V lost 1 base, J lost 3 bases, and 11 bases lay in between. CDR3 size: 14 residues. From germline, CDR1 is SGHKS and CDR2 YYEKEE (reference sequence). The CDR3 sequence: CASSLYLGGYEQYF. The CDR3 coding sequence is TGTGCCAGCAGCTTGTACTTAGGGGGCTACGAGCAGTACTTC.

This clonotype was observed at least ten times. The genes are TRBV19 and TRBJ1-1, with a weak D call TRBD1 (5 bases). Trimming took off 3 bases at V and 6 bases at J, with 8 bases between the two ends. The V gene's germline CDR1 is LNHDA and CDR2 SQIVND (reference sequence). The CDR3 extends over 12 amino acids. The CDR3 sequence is CASSIPGAEAFF. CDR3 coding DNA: TGTGCCAGTAGTATCCCGGGGGCTGAAGCTTTCTTT.

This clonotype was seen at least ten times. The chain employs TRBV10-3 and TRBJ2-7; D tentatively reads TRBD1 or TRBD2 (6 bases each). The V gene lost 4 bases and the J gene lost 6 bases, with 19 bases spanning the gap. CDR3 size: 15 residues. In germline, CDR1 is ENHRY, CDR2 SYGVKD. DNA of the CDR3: TGTGCCATCAGTGTGTGGGGGGCCGAGAACCGCGAGCAGTACTTC. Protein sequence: CAISVWGAENREQYF.

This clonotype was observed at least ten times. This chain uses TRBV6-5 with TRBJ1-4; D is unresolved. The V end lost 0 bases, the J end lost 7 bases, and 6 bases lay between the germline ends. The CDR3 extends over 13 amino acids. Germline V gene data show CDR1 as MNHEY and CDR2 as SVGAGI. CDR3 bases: TGTGCCAGCAGTTACTCTGTTCGTGAAAAACTGTTTTTT. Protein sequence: CASSYSVREKLFF.

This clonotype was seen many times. The CDR3 loop reads CSARPNLNEKLFF. In DNA, the CDR3 is TGCAGTGCCAGGCCAAACCTTAATGAAAAACTGTTTTTT. V gene TRBV20-1 combines with J gene TRBJ1-4; D call uncertain. Germline CDR1 reads DFQATT; CDR2 reads SNEGSKA (reference sequence). The V end lost 6 bases, the J end lost 4 bases, and 12 bases lay between the germline ends. This CDR3 comprises 13 residues.

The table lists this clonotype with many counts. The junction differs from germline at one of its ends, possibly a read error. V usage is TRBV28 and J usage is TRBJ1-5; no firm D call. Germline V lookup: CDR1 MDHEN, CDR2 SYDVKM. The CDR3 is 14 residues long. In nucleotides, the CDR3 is TGTGCCAGCAGTTACCTCGAACCGAATCAGCCCCAGAATTTT. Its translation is CASSYLEPNQPQNF.

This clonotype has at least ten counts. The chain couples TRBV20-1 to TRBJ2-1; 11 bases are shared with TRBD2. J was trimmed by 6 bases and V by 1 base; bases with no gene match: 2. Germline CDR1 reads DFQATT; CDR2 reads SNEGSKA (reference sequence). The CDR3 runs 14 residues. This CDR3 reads CSARGLAGPNEQFF. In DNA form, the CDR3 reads TGCAGTGCTAGAGGACTAGCGGGGCCCAATGAGCAGTTCTTC.

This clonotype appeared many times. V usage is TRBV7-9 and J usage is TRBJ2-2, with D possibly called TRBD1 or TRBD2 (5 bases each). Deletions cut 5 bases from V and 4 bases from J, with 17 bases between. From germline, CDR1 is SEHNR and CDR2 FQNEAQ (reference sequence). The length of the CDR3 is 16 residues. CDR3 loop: CASSTNRDLSTGELFF. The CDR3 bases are TGTGCCAGCAGCACCAACCGGGACCTGTCCACCGGGGAGCTGTTTTTT.

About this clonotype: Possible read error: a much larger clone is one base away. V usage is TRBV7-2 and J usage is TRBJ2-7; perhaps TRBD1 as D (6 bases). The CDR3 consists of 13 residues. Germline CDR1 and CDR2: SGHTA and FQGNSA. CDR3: CASSLGHSYEQCF. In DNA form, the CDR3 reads TGTGCCAGCAGCCTGGGACACTCCTACGAGCAGTGCTTC.

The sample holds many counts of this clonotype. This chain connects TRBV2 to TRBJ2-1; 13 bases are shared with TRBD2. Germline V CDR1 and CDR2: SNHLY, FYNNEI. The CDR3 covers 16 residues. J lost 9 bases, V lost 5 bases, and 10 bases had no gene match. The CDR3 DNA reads TGTGCCAGCAGTACCGGGACTAGCGGGACCCGTGGTGAGCAGTTCTTC. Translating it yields CASSTGTSGTRGEQFF.

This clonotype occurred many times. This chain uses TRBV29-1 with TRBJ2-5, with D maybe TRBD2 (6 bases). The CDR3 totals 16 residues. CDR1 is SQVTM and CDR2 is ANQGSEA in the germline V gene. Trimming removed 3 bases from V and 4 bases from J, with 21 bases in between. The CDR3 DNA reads TGCAGCGTTGAGGGGTCCTTCCGGGAGAGCGGAGAGACCCAGTACTTC. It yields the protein CSVEGSFRESGETQYF.

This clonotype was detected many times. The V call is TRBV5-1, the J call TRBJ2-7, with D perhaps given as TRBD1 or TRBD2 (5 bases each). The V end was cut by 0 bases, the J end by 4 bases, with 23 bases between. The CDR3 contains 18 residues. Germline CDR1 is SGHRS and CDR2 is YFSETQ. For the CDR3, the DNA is TGCGCCAGCAGCTTGGGTTATGGGACCCAAAACCCCCCGTACGAGCAGTACTTC. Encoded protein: CASSLGYGTQNPPYEQYF.

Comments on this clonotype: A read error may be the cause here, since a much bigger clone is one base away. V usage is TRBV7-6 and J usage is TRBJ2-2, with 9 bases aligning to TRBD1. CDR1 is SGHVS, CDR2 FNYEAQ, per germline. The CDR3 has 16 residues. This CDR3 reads CASTPAGTGLTGGLFF. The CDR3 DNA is TGTGCCAGCACGCCGGCGGGGACAGGGCTCACCGGGGGGCTGTTTTTT.

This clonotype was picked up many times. CDR3 in DNA: TGTGCCAGCAGCGTAGTGGCGGGGACTAGCACAGATACGCAGTATTTT. Amino acids: CASSVVAGTSTDTQYF. The chain uses TRBV9 and TRBJ2-3; TRBD2 is a possible D gene (6 bases). CDR1 SGDLS and CDR2 YYNGEE come from the germline V gene. There are 16 residues in the CDR3. The V end lost 0 bases, the J end lost 0 bases, and 11 bases lay between the germline ends.

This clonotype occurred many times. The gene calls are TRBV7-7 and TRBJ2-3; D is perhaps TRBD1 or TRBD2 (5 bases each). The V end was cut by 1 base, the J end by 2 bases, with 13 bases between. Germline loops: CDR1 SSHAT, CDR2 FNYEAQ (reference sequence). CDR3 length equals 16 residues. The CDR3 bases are TGTGCCAGCAGCTTAGGCAGAGGGGTAACCACAGATACGCAGTATTTT. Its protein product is CASSLGRGVTTDTQYF.